The rows below give T cell receptor beta chains drawn from one sample of a study of T cell repertoires in breast cancer. One entry per CDR3 protein results from TCRdb running MiXCR on the emulsion pairing reads. The sample holds tens of thousands of distinct CDR3 sequences, under 60% seen once. The source material was CD8+ T cells. Every receptor here comes from a pool of human donors with breast cancer or a healthy control (not recorded which). Each CDR3 is given with its conserved first and last residue. The order of the fields is V gene, D gene, CDR3 length, J gene, CDR3 protein. D genes are given only for firm matches.

TRBV7-2	-	15	TRBJ1-3	CASNLVPDSGNTIYF
TRBV6-1	-	12	TRBJ2-1	CANRGGAGEQFF
TRBV6-5	-	17	TRBJ2-6	CASSYPGTLSGANVLTF
TRBV27	-	14	TRBJ1-5	CASRSPESNQPQHF
TRBV27	-	12	TRBJ1-4	CASSSFNEKLFF
TRBV6-1	-	16	TRBJ2-3	CASSEGRLSTTDTQYF
TRBV19	-	17	TRBJ2-3	CASSITARGAPGDTQYF
TRBV7-8	-	19	TRBJ1-6	CASSSRMDRNVGDNSPLHF
TRBV27	-	15	TRBJ1-1	CASGPLGQGHTKAFF
TRBV2	-	13	TRBJ2-5	CASRGRGQETQYF
TRBV27	-	14	TRBJ1-4	CASSLQSRGEKLFF
TRBV6-2/TRBV6-3	-	12	TRBJ2-5	CASREWTQTQYF
TRBV12-3/TRBV12-4	TRBD1	13	TRBJ1-1	CASREQGATEAFF
TRBV20-1	-	13	TRBJ1-4	CSATLGGSEKLFF
TRBV5-1	-	14	TRBJ2-3	CASSPTSVTDTQYF
TRBV4-1	TRBD2	17	TRBJ2-1	CASSQDMGTSGVTEQFF